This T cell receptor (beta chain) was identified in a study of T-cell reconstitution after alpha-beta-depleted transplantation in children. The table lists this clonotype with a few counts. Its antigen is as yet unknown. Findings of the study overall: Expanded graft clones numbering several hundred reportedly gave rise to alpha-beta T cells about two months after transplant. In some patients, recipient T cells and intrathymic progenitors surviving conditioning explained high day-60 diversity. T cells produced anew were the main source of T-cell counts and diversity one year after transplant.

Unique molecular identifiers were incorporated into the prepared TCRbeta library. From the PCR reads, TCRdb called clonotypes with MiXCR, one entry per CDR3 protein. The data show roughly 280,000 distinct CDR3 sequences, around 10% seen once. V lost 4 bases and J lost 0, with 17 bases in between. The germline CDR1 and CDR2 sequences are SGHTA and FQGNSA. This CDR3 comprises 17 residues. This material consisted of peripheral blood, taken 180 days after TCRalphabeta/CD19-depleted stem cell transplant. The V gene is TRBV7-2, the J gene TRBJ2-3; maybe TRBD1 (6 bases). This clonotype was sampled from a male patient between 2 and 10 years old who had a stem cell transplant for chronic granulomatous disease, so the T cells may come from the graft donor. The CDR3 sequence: CASSYYIDRTSTDTQYF. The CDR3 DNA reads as TGTGCCAGCAGCTATTATATAGACAGGACTAGCACAGATACGCAGTATTTT.